Each of the 22 T cell receptor beta chains below was sequenced from the same sample in a study of T cells in Graves' hyperthyroidism and ophthalmopathy. Amplified TCR beta CDR3 regions derived from RNA transcripts. The HTBI set primed first-round TCR CDR3 RT-PCR. TCRdb itself ran the multiplex PCR reads through MiXCR, one entry per CDR3 protein. The table lists fewer than 550,000 distinct CDR3 sequences, roughly 14% of them singletons, with 13% to 15% in the top ten. What was sequenced was blood. The origin of the receptors is a woman aged 18-29 years with Graves' hyperthyroidism.

This clonotype was seen many times. This chain uses TRBV11-2 with TRBJ2-1; weak D call: TRBD2 (6 bases). Germline lookup yields CDR1 SGHAT and CDR2 FQNNGV. CDR3 length: 15 residues. The V end was cut by 1 base, the J end by 10 bases, with 17 bases between. The CDR3 DNA reads as TGTGCCAGCAGCTTAGGGAGGGACCAGCACGCGGAGCAGTTCTTC. Its protein is CASSLGRDQHAEQFF.

This clonotype was seen many times. The genes are TRBV7-2 and TRBJ1-2; TRBD1 is a possible D gene (5 bases). Trimming cost V 1 base and J 6 bases, with 9 bases left between them. This CDR3 has 13 residues. Germline V gene lookup returns CDR1 SGHTA and CDR2 FQGNSA. The CDR3 here is CASSLEGAHGYTF. In DNA, the CDR3 is TGTGCCAGCAGCTTAGAAGGGGCCCATGGCTACACCTTC.

There are many counts of this clonotype. The V and J genes are TRBV3-1 and TRBJ1-6, with TRBD1 identical over 7 bases. After removal of 4 bases from V and 9 bases from J, the junction contained 3 bases not matched to a gene. The germline V gene encodes CDR1 LGHDT and CDR2 YNNKEL (reference sequence). The CDR3 length is 13 residues. The CDR3 spells CASSPDRVSPLHF. CDR3 in DNA: TGTGCCAGCAGCCCTGACAGGGTTTCACCCCTCCACTTT.

Details on this clonotype: A much larger clonotype is one base distant, so this may be a read error. The rearrangement links TRBV3-1 to TRBJ1-6; no clear D gene. CDR1 is LGHDT, CDR2 YNNKEL, per germline (reference sequence). The CDR3 is made up of 13 amino acids. CDR3 DNA sequence: TGTGCCAGCAGCCAAGATGCGAGGATTCCCCCCCACTTT. This gives the protein CASSQDARIPPHF.

This clonotype appeared many times. This chain's CDR3 is CSARRAGVVFF. CDR3 DNA sequence: TGCAGTGCTAGACGGGCAGGGGTTGTGTTCTTC. The chain is built from TRBV20-1 and TRBJ2-1; D possibly corresponds to TRBD1 (6 bases). Germline values: CDR1 DFQATT, CDR2 SNEGSKA (reference sequence). This CDR3 spans 11 amino acids. V was clipped by 2 bases and J by 15 bases, with 14 bases between them.

This clonotype was observed a handful of times. The chain carries TRBV7-8 and TRBJ1-1; 8 nucleotides line up with TRBD1. This CDR3 has 17 residues. The junction had 11 bases not matched to a gene; V was cut back by 2 bases and J by 3 bases. Germline V gives CDR1 SGHVS, CDR2 FQNEAQ. Here the CDR3 reads CASSLSPRQGSDTEAFF. CDR3 coding DNA: TGTGCCAGCAGCTTATCCCCTCGACAGGGGTCGGACACTGAAGCTTTCTTT.

As to this clonotype: Given a much more abundant clone one base away, this may be a read error. The chain carries TRBV6-4 and TRBJ1-5; the D is unclear. The CDR3 contains 15 residues. Trimming cost V 9 bases and J 7 bases, with 22 bases left between them. The V gene's germline CDR1 is MRHNA and CDR2 SNTAGT. CDR3 protein: CARSSLRLLGQPQHF. CDR3 bases: TGTGCCAGAAGTTCCCTGAGGTTGCTCGGGCAGCCCCAGCATTTT.

This clonotype has ten or more counts. This may be a read error, as it is one base from a much larger clone. The CDR3 nucleotides are TGTGCCAGCAGTGATCATGACAGCGGTTCCTACGAGCAGTACTTC. As protein: CASSDHDSGSYEQYF. The rearrangement uses TRBV6-1 and TRBJ2-7; D tentatively reads TRBD1 or TRBD2 (5 bases each). Germline CDR1 reads MNHNS; CDR2 reads SASEGT. V was clipped by 3 bases and J by 1 base, with 13 bases between them. The CDR3 is made up of 15 amino acids.

This clonotype has more than one count but fewer than ten. The rearrangement uses TRBV15 and TRBJ2-7; a weak D match, TRBD1 (5 bases). The V gene's germline CDR1 is LNHNV and CDR2 YYDKDF (reference sequence). Trimming removed 2 bases from V and 7 bases from J, with 21 bases in between. The CDR3 covers 16 residues. The CDR3 DNA reads TGTGCCACCAGCAGAATCCGGGCAGGGCGTTCTGTGGAGCAGTACTTC. Translated: CATSRIRAGRSVEQYF.

This clonotype was picked up a small number of times. The V and J genes are TRBV27 and TRBJ1-1; no reliable D call. Germline V CDR1 and CDR2: MNHEY, SMNVEV (reference sequence). CDR3 length equals 15 residues. The V gene lost 5 bases and the J gene lost 0 bases, with 13 bases spanning the gap. The CDR3 sequence is CASSLGSDMNTEAFF. In nucleotides, the CDR3 is TGTGCCAGCAGTCTCGGCAGCGACATGAACACTGAAGCTTTCTTT.

There are many counts of this clonotype. The chain employs TRBV6-1 and TRBJ2-1; 11 bases map to TRBD2. The germline V gene encodes CDR1 MNHNS and CDR2 SASEGT. After removal of 5 bases from V and 9 bases from J, the junction contained 18 bases not matched to a gene. This CDR3 region has 18 residues. The DNA for the CDR3 is TGTGCCAGCAGTTTCCCACAAGGGGTAGCGGGAGGGCGGGGTGAGCAGTTCTTC. The encoded protein is CASSFPQGVAGGRGEQFF.

This clonotype was picked up a small number of times. The chain joins TRBV6-2 or TRBV6-3 to TRBJ2-5; 8 bases agree with TRBD2. With 5 bases clipped from V and 2 bases from J, the junction kept 7 bases outside the gene matches. The CDR3 spans 15 residues. In germline, CDR1 is MNHEY, CDR2 SVGEGT. The CDR3 is CASSALTSVQETQYF. The CDR3 DNA reads TGTGCCAGCAGTGCGTTGACTAGCGTTCAAGAGACCCAGTACTTC.

At least ten counts were recorded for this clonotype. The chain uses TRBV28 and TRBJ1-3; D is possibly TRBD1 (5 bases). CDR3 length: 17 amino acids. Germline loops: CDR1 MDHEN, CDR2 SYDVKM. Trimming took 3 bases from V and 3 from J, leaving 18 bases between them. CDR3 loop: CASSFPSRDGSGNTIYF. In DNA form, the CDR3 reads TGTGCCAGCAGTTTCCCAAGCAGGGATGGCAGTGGAAACACCATATATTTT.

This sequence joins TRBV5-4 and TRBJ2-1, with a possible D match to TRBD1 (5 bases). Germline loops: CDR1 SGHNT, CDR2 YYREEE (reference sequence). Trimming stripped 3 bases from V and 4 bases from J, with 8 bases between. The CDR3 loop spans 13 amino acids. The CDR3 is CASSSTAYNEQFF. CDR3 sequence (DNA): TGTGCCAGCAGCTCGACAGCTTACAATGAGCAGTTCTTC.

The sample holds many counts of this clonotype. CDR3 DNA: TGCAGTGCTAGAGGACAGGGGGCGTTCTACGAGCAGTACTTC. It codes for CSARGQGAFYEQYF. V usage is TRBV20-1 and J usage is TRBJ2-7, with 10 bases identical to TRBD1. V gave up 1 base and J gave up 3 bases; unmatched junction bases: 3. The CDR3 totals 14 residues. Germline-derived CDR1 and CDR2 are DFQATT and SNEGSKA (reference sequence).

In this sample, this clonotype turned up many times. The V call is TRBV11-3, the J call TRBJ2-3; the D gene is possibly TRBD2 (7 bases). Germline-derived CDR1 and CDR2 are SGHNT and YENEEA. This CDR3 is 15 amino acids long. Deletions cut 5 bases from V and 6 bases from J, with 18 bases between. CDR3 in DNA: TGTGCCAGCAGCCGCGGGGGCCCAACTGGGGATACGCAGTATTTT. Encoded protein: CASSRGGPTGDTQYF.

In this sample, this clonotype turned up many times. The V call is TRBV11-2, the J call TRBJ2-7; D ambiguous. This CDR3 comprises 14 residues. Germline CDR1 reads SGHAT; CDR2 reads FQNNGV. Deletions cut 5 bases from V and 3 bases from J, with 14 bases between. CDR3 in amino acids: CASSKTQTYYEQYF. CDR3 sequence (DNA): TGTGCCAGCAGCAAAACACAGACTTACTACGAGCAGTACTTC.

The sample holds many counts of this clonotype. The chain links TRBV20-1 to TRBJ2-3; the D gene is possibly TRBD2 (6 bases). The CDR3 covers 14 residues. Germline assignment: CDR1 DFQATT and CDR2 SNEGSKA (reference sequence). The V and J ends lost 6 bases and 3 bases respectively, with 16 bases between them. The CDR3 sequence is CSARRGLGTDTQYF. The CDR3, as DNA: TGCAGTGCGAGACGGGGGTTGGGAACAGATACGCAGTATTTT.

This clonotype was seen only a few times. The genes are TRBV10-3 and TRBJ2-7; D might be TRBD1 (6 bases). The V gene's germline CDR1 is ENHRY and CDR2 SYGVKD. This CDR3 contains 11 residues. V was shortened by 3 bases and J by 6 bases, with 6 bases between the two germline ends. The CDR3 loop reads CAISDRGEQYF. Written as DNA, the CDR3 is TGTGCCATCAGTGACAGGGGCGAGCAGTACTTC.

This clonotype was counted many times. V usage is TRBV2 and J usage is TRBJ1-2; D may be TRBD1 (6 bases). The CDR3 covers 15 residues. Germline CDR1 is SNHLY and CDR2 is FYNNEI. Trimming left V 4 bases short and J 0 bases short, with 12 bases between. CDR3 region: CASSGQELTNYGYTF. CDR3 bases: TGTGCCAGCAGTGGACAGGAGCTGACTAACTATGGCTACACCTTC.

This clonotype has ten or more counts. The genes are TRBV12-3 or TRBV12-4 and TRBJ1-2; D gene unclear. This CDR3 is built from 14 residues. Trimming shortened V by 5 bases and J by 8 bases, and 18 bases separated the two germline ends. DNA for the CDR3: TGTGCCAGCAGTCCTCTCTCCCGGAGTAAGGGCTACACCTTC. Residues: CASSPLSRSKGYTF.

This sequence joins TRBV28 and TRBJ2-2; D not certain. The CDR3 has 16 amino acids. CDR1 and CDR2 from the germline V gene are MDHEN and SYDVKM. Trimming removed 3 bases from V and 0 bases from J, with 11 bases in between. CDR3 protein: CASSFLHLANTGELFF. The CDR3 DNA follows: TGTGCCAGCAGTTTTCTTCACCTCGCGAACACCGGGGAGCTGTTTTTT.